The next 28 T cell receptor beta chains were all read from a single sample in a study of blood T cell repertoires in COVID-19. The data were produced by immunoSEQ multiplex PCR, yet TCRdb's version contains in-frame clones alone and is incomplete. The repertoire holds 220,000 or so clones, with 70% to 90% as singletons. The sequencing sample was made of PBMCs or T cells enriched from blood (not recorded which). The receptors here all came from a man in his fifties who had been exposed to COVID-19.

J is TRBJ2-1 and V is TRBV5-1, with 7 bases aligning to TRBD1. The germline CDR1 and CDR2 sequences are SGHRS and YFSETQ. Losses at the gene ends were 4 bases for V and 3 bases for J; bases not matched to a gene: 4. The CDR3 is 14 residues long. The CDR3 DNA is TGCGCCAGCAGCGAACGGGACAGCTACAATGAGCAGTTCTTC. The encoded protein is CASSERDSYNEQFF.

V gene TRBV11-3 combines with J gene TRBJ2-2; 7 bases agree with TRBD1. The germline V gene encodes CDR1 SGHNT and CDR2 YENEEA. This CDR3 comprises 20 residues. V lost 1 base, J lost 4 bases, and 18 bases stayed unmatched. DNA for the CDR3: TGTGCCAGCAGCTTAGCCCAGATCCTCCACAGGGGTTTGGTCACCGGGGAGCTGTTTTTT. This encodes CASSLAQILHRGLVTGELFF.

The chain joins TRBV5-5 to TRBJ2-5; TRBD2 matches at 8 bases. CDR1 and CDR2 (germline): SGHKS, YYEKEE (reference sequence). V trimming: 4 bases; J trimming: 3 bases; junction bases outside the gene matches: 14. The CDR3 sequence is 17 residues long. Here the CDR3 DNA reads TGTGCCAGCAGCCCCCGGGAGGGAAGCCTTCCGAAAGAGACCCAGTACTTC. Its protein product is CASSPREGSLPKETQYF. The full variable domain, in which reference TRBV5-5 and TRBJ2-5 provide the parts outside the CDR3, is DAGVTQSPTHLIKTRGQQVTLRCSPISGHKSVSWYQQVLGQGPQFIFQYYEKEERGRGNFPDRFSARQFPNYSSELNVNALLLGDSALYLCASSPREGSLPKETQYFGPGTRLLVL.

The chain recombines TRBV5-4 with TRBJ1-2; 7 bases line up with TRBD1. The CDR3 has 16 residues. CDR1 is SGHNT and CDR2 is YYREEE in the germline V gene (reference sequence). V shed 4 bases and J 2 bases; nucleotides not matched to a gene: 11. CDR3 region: CASSGGGYDSNYGYTF. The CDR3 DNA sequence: TGTGCCAGCAGCGGAGGGGGCTACGATTCAAACTATGGCTACACCTTC. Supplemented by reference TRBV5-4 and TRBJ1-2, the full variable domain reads ETGVTQSPTHLIKTRGQQVTLRCSSQSGHNTVSWYQQALGQGPQFIFQYYREEENGRGNFPPRFSGLQFPNYSSELNVNALELDDSALYLCASSGGGYDSNYGYTFGSGTRLTVV.

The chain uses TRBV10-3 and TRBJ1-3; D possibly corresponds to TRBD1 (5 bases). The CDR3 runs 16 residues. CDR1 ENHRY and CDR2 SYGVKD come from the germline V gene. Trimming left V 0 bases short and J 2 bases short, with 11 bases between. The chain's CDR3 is CAISESGGGTGNTIYF. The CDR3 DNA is TGTGCCATCAGTGAGTCCGGCGGGGGAACTGGAAACACCATATATTTT.

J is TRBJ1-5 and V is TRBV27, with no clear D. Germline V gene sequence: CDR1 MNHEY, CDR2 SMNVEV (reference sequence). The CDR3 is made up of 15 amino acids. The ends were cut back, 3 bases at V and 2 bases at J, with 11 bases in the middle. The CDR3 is CASSFSYFGNQPQHF. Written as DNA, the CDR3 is TGTGCCAGCAGTTTCTCGTATTTCGGCAATCAGCCCCAGCATTTT.

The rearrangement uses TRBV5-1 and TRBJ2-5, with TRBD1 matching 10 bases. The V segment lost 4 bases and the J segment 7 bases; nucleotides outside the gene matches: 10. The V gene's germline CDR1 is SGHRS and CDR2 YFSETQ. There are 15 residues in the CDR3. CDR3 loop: CASSARTGGSGTQYF. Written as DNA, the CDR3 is TGCGCCAGCAGCGCACGGACAGGGGGATCTGGGACCCAGTACTTC.

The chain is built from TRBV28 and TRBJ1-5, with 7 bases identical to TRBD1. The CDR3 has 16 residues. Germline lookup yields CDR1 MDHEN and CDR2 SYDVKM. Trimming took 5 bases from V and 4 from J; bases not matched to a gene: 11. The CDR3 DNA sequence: TGTGCCAGCAGTCTACTTCGACAGGGCGGGAATCAGCCCCAGCATTTT. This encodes CASSLLRQGGNQPQHF.

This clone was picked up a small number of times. In nucleotides, the CDR3 is TGTGCCATCAGTGACCCACAGGGTGGCTATGGCTACACCTTC. It yields the protein CAISDPQGGYGYTF. This chain joins TRBV10-3 and TRBJ1-2, with D perhaps TRBD1 (6 bases). The V end was cut by 3 bases, the J end by 4 bases, with 12 bases between. The V gene's germline CDR1 is ENHRY and CDR2 SYGVKD. This CDR3 contains 14 residues.

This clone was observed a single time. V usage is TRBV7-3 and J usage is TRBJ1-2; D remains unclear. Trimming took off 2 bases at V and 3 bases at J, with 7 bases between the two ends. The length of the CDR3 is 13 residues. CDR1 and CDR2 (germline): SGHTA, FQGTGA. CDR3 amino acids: CASSLGEDYGYTF. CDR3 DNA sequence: TGTGCCAGCAGCTTAGGGGAGGACTATGGCTACACCTTC.

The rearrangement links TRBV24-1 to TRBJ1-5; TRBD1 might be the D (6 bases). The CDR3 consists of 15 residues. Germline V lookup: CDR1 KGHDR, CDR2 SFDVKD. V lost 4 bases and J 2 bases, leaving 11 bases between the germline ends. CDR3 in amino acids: CATSEAAGGNQPQHF. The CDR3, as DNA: TGTGCCACCAGTGAGGCGGCAGGGGGCAATCAGCCCCAGCATTTT.

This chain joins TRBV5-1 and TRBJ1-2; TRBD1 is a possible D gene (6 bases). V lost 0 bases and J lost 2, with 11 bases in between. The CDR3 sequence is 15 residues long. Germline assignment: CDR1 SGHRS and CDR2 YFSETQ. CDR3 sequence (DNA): TGCGCCAGCAGCTTGGGGCGGGGGGCGAACTATGGCTACACCTTC. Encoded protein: CASSLGRGANYGYTF.

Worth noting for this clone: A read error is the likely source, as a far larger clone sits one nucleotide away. The CDR3 DNA is TGTGCCAGCAGCAAGGACAGATACACCGGGGAGCTGTTTTTT. As protein: CASSKDRYTGELFF. V gene TRBV7-3 combines with J gene TRBJ2-2, with TRBD1 as a possible D gene (6 bases). This CDR3 spans 14 amino acids. Between the trimmed V and J ends, which lost 5 bases and 3 bases, there was a span of 10 bases. The germline gives CDR1 SGHTA, CDR2 FQGTGA.

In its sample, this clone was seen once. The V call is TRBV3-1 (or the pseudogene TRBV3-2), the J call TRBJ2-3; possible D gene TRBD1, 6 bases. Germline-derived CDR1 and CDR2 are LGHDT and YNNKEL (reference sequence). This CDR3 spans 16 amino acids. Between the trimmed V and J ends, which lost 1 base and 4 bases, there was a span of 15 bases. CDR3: CASSQGRQGWSDTQYF. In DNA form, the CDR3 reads TGTGCCAGCAGCCAAGGGCGGCAGGGGTGGTCAGATACGCAGTATTTT.

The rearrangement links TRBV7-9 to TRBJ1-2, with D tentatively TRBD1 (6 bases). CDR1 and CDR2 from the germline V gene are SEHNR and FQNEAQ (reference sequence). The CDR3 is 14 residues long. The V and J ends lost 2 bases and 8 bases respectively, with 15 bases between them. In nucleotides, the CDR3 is TGTGCCAGCAGCTTATGGACAGCGGAAGCAGGCTACACCTTC. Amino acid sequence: CASSLWTAEAGYTF.

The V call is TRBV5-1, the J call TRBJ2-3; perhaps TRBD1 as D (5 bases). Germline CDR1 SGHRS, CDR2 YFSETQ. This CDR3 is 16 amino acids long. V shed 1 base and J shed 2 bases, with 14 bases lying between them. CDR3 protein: CASSLLGQSSTDTQYF. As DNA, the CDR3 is TGCGCCAGCAGCTTGCTGGGGCAGAGCTCCACAGATACGCAGTATTTT.

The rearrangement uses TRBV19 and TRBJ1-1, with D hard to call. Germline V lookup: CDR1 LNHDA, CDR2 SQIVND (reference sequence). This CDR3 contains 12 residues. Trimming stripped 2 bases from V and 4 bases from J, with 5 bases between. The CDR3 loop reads CASSIRPTEAFF. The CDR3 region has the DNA TGTGCCAGTAGTATACGTCCCACTGAAGCTTTCTTT.

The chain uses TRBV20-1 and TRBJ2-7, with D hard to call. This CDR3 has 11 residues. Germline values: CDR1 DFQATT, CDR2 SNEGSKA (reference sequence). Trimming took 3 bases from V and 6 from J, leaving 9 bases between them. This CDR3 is CSASVSSEQYF. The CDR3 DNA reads TGCAGTGCTAGTGTGAGTAGCGAGCAGTACTTC.

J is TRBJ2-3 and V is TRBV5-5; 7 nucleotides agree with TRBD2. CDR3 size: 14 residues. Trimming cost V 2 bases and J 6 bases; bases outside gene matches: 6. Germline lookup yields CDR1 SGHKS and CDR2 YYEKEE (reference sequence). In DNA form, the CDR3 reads TGTGCCAGCAGCTTCGGCGGGAGTGAGGATACGCAGTATTTT. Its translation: CASSFGGSEDTQYF.

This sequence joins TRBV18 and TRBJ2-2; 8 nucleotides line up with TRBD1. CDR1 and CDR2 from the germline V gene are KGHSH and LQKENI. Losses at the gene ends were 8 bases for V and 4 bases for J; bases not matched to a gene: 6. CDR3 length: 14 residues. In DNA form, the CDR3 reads TGTGCCAGCATCGGGACAGGACCCACCGGGGAGCTGTTTTTT. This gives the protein CASIGTGPTGELFF. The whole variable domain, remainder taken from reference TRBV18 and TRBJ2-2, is NAGVMQNPRHLVRRRGQEARLRCSPMKGHSHVYWYRQLPEEGLKFMVYLQKENIIDESGMPKERFSAEFPKEGPSILRIQQVVRGDSAAYFCASIGTGPTGELFFGEGSRLTVL.

CDR3 in DNA: TGTGCCAGCAACGAGGGGACAGACAAAGATACGCAGTATTTT. This translates into CASNEGTDKDTQYF. The chain uses TRBV28 and TRBJ2-3, with 7 bases that match TRBD1. Unmatched junction bases numbered 9, after V lost 7 bases and J lost 5 bases. CDR3 size: 14 residues. The germline CDR1 and CDR2 sequences are MDHEN and SYDVKM.

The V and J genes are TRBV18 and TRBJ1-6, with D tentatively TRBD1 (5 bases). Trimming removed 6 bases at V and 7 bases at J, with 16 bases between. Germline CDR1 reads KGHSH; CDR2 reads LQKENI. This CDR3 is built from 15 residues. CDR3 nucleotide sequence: TGTGCCAGCTCCCAGGGCCCCCCAACGAATTCACCCCTCCACTTT. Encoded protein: CASSQGPPTNSPLHF.

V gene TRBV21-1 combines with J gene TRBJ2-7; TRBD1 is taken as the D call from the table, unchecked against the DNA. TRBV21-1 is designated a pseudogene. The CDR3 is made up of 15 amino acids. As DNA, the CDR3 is TGTGCCAGCAGCAAGGGGCGACAGGGGGCCAGCGAGCAGTACGTC. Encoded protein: CASSKGRQGASEQYV.

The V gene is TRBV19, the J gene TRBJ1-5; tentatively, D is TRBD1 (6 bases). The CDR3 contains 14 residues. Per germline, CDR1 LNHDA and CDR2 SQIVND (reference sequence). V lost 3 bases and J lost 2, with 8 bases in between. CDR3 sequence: CASSISGGNQPQHF. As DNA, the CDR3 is TGTGCCAGTAGTATCTCAGGGGGCAATCAGCCCCAGCATTTT.

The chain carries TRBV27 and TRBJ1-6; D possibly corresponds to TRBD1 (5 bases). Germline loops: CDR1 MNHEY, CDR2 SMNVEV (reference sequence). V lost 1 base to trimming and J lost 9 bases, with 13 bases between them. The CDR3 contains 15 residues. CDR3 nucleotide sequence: TGTGCCAGCAGTTTATACGTTACCGGGGGTTCACCCCTCCACTTT. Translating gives CASSLYVTGGSPLHF.

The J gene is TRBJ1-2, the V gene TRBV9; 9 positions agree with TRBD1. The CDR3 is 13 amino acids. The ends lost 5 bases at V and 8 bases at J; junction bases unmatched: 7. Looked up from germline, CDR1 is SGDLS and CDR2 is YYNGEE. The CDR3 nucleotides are TGTGCCAGCAGTACCGGGACAGGGTACGGCTACACCTTC. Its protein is CASSTGTGYGYTF.

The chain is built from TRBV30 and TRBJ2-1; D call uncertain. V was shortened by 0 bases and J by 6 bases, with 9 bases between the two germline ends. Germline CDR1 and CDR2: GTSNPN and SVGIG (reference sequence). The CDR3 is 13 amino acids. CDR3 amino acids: CAWSVSSANEQFF. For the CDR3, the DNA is TGTGCCTGGAGTGTCAGTTCCGCCAATGAGCAGTTCTTC.

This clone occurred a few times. CDR3 coding DNA: TGTGCCAGCAGCTCCGGAGGCAGAGGGAATTCACCCCTCCACTTT. It is translated as CASSSGGRGNSPLHF. The J gene is TRBJ1-6, the V gene TRBV5-4; D not certain. Germline assignment: CDR1 SGHNT and CDR2 YYREEE (reference sequence). This CDR3 has 15 amino acids. V dropped 3 bases and J dropped 7 bases, with 14 bases sitting between them.